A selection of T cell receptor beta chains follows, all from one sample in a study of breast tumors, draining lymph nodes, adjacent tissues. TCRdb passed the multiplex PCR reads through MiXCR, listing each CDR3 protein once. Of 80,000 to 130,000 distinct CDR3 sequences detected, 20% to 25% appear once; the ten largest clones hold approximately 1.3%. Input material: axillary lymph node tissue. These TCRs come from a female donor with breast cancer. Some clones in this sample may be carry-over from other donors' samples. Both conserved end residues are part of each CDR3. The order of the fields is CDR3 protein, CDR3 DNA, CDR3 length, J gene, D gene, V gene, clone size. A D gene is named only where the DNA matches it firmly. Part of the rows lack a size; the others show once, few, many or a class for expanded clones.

CDR3: CSARGSNYGYTF
DNA: TGCAGTGCTAGAGGCTCCAACTATGGCTACACCTTC
length: 12
J: TRBJ1-2
D: .
V: TRBV20-1
size: many

CDR3: CASPGQGATDTQYF
DNA: TGTGCCAGCCCAGGACAGGGGGCCACAGATACGCAGTATTTT
length: 14
J: TRBJ2-3
D: TRBD1
V: TRBV18
size: once

CDR3: CAISEYSYGYTF
DNA: TGTGCCATCAGTGAGTACTCCTATGGCTACACCTTC
length: 12
J: TRBJ1-2
D: .
V: TRBV10-3
size: many

CDR3: CASSPSGRGTDTQYF
DNA: TGTGCCAGCAGCCCCAGCGGGAGAGGCACAGATACGCAGTATTTT
length: 15
J: TRBJ2-3
D: TRBD2
V: TRBV5-8
size: many

CDR3: CASSQVYDGPYEQYF
DNA: TGCGCCAGCAGCCAAGTTTACGACGGGCCTTACGAGCAGTACTTC
length: 15
J: TRBJ2-7
D: .
V: TRBV4-1
size: many

CDR3: CASSAALSHEQFF
DNA: TGTGCCAGCAGCGCGGCCCTGTCCCATGAGCAGTTCTTC
length: 13
J: TRBJ2-1
D: .
V: TRBV7-9
size: many

CDR3: CASSPHRQGGGEQFF
DNA: TGTGCCAGCAGCCCTCACCGACAGGGGGGAGGTGAGCAGTTCTTC
length: 15
J: TRBJ2-1
D: TRBD1
V: TRBV28
size: .

CDR3: CAISETTGTSGGERDTQYF
DNA: TGTGCCATCAGTGAGACCACCGGGACTAGCGGGGGGGAACGAGATACGCAGTATTTT
length: 19
J: TRBJ2-3
D: TRBD2
V: TRBV10-3
size: many

CDR3: CASSFHVTSGYNEQFF
DNA: TGTGCCAGCAGTTTCCATGTGACTAGCGGATACAATGAGCAGTTCTTC
length: 16
J: TRBJ2-1
D: TRBD2
V: TRBV28
size: once

CDR3: CASSGLRDLSPLHF
DNA: TGTGCCAGCAGCGGATTACGGGACCTTTCACCCCTCCACTTT
length: 14
J: TRBJ1-6
D: .
V: TRBV6-1
size: .

CDR3: CGAPPGLAGVEEQFF
DNA: TGCGGTGCTCCCCCGGGACTAGCGGGAGTGGAGGAGCAGTTCTTC
length: 15
J: TRBJ2-1
D: TRBD2
V: TRBV20-1
size: .

CDR3: CASSALTSGRFAGELFF
DNA: TGTGCCAGCAGTGCCCTAACTAGCGGGAGATTTGCCGGGGAGCTGTTTTTT
length: 17
J: TRBJ2-2
D: TRBD2
V: TRBV27
size: .

CDR3: CSALRLAGGPHEQYF
DNA: TGCAGTGCCCTCCGGCTAGCGGGAGGGCCCCACGAGCAGTACTTC
length: 15
J: TRBJ2-7
D: TRBD2
V: TRBV20-1
size: many

CDR3: CASSPRTAAHEQYF
DNA: TGTGCCAGCTCACCAAGGACAGCAGCCCACGAGCAGTACTTC
length: 14
J: TRBJ2-7
D: .
V: TRBV18
size: .

CDR3: CASSIDRWAGELFF
DNA: TGTGCCAGTAGTATCGACAGGTGGGCCGGGGAGCTGTTTTTT
length: 14
J: TRBJ2-2
D: .
V: TRBV19
size: many

CDR3: CASSQGGLSSSYNEQFF
DNA: TGTGCCAGCAGCCAAGGGGGACTTTCAAGCTCCTACAATGAGCAGTTCTTC
length: 17
J: TRBJ2-1
D: .
V: TRBV4-2
size: many

CDR3: CASSYPTGNQPQHF
DNA: TGTGCCAGCAGTTACCCTACAGGGAATCAGCCCCAGCATTTT
length: 14
J: TRBJ1-5
D: .
V: TRBV6-6
size: once

CDR3: CASGGDQPQHF
DNA: TGTGCCAGCGGGGGGGACCAGCCCCAGCATTTT
length: 11
J: TRBJ1-5
D: .
V: TRBV2
size: many

CDR3: CASSSHRGLGYGYTF
DNA: TGTGCCAGCAGTTCCCACAGGGGGCTAGGCTATGGCTACACCTTC
length: 15
J: TRBJ1-2
D: TRBD1
V: TRBV12-3/TRBV12-4
size: many